The TCR beta chain described here comes from a study of blood T cell repertoires in COVID-19. Study summary: From the United States, Italy and Spain came samples of acute and convalescent COVID-19. T cells, B-cell-depleted T cells, or PBMCs supplied cDNA or gDNA.

V dropped 4 bases and J dropped 5; count of bases not matched to a gene: 9. The germline CDR1 and CDR2 sequences are KGHDR and SFDVKD. This CDR3 contains 16 residues. Per the original methods: The authors estimated nucleated cell counts from reference gene primer amplification. The assay was immunoSEQ multiplex PCR, and TCRdb's table has in-frame clones only and misses some. Clonal size and the V and J genes are those of that table, whereas D and trimming came from the DNA. The table has 310,000 or so clones, 75% to 90% seen once. The chain has TRBV24-1 and TRBJ2-5; 10 nucleotides align to TRBD1. The sequencing sample was made of peripheral blood. The sequence was collected from a woman between 25 and 40 years old who had recovered from COVID-19. This chain's CDR3 is CATSDYGTGDSETQYF. Written as DNA, the CDR3 is TGTGCCACCAGTGACTACGGGACAGGGGACTCGGAGACCCAGTACTTC.